This entry lists 28 T cell receptor beta chains sequenced from one sample in a study of neoadjuvant anti-PD-1 for oral cavity cancer. The time point is: after neoadjuvant nivolumab, at surgical resection. TCRdb keeps only in-frame clones here, not all; method: immunoSEQ multiplex PCR. The sample has tens of thousands of clones, roughly nine tenths seen once; the top ten hold around 2.7%. The specimen comprised PBMCs, sampled after nivolumab (anti-PD-1) treatment. The source of these receptors is a person between 35 and 79 years old with oral cavity squamous cell carcinoma.

This chain uses TRBV11-2 with TRBJ2-7; 12 bases map to TRBD2. From germline, CDR1 is SGHAT and CDR2 FQNNGV. The CDR3 sequence is 18 residues long. V gave up 0 bases and J gave up 3 bases; unmatched junction bases: 9. The CDR3 loop reads CASSLDWLAGGTYYEQYF. As DNA, the CDR3 is TGTGCCAGCAGCTTAGATTGGCTAGCGGGAGGGACTTACTACGAGCAGTACTTC.

The chain is built from TRBV5-4 and TRBJ2-3; D is undetermined. The V end lost 1 base, the J end lost 4 bases, and 10 bases lay between the germline ends. CDR1 and CDR2 from the germline V gene are SGHNT and YYREEE (reference sequence). The length of the CDR3 is 14 residues. CDR3 in DNA: TGTGCCAGCAGCTTGCTGTCCCGGCCAGATACGCAGTATTTT. It is translated as CASSLLSRPDTQYF.

The chain recombines TRBV4-1 with TRBJ1-2; 7 bases line up with TRBD1. This CDR3 spans 14 amino acids. The J segment lost 5 bases and the V segment lost 3 bases, leaving 6 bases of the junction unmatched. Germline CDR1 and CDR2: MGHRA and YSYEKL. The CDR3 loop is CASSQAGQLYGYTF. CDR3 coding DNA: TGCGCCAGCAGCCAGGCGGGACAGTTATATGGCTACACCTTC.

The rearrangement uses TRBV5-1 and TRBJ1-5; D might be TRBD1 (5 bases). Trimming cost V 3 bases and J 10 bases, with 17 bases left between them. CDR3 length equals 14 residues. Germline loops: CDR1 SGHRS, CDR2 YFSETQ. As DNA, the CDR3 is TGCGCCAGCAGCTATGGGGACCGTGGGGAACCCCAGCATTTT. This gives the protein CASSYGDRGEPQHF.

The J gene is TRBJ2-5, the V gene TRBV7-9; 8 bases map to TRBD2. The CDR3 spans 17 residues. The ends lost 1 base at V and 0 bases at J; junction bases unmatched: 7. The germline V gene has CDR1 SEHNR and CDR2 FQNEAQ (reference sequence). The CDR3 region is CASSLDAGLVYQETQYF. The CDR3, as DNA: TGTGCCAGCAGCTTAGACGCGGGACTAGTGTACCAAGAGACCCAGTACTTC.

The rearrangement joins TRBV27 to TRBJ2-5; 8 nucleotides align to TRBD2. V gave up 4 bases and J gave up 1 base; unmatched junction bases: 5. CDR3 length: 15 amino acids. CDR1 and CDR2 (germline): MNHEY, SMNVEV (reference sequence). CDR3 coding DNA: TGTGCCAGCAGTTCCCCCCTAGCGGGCCAAGAGACCCAGTACTTC. Amino acid sequence: CASSSPLAGQETQYF.

The chain carries TRBV12-5 and TRBJ1-6; 7 bases are shared with TRBD1. CDR3 size: 13 residues. CDR1 is LGHNT, CDR2 FRNRAP, per germline. The junction had 6 bases not matched to a gene; V was cut back by 6 bases and J by 10 bases. Here the CDR3 reads CASGQEGASPLHF. CDR3 nucleotide sequence: TGTGCTAGTGGGCAGGAGGGGGCCTCACCCCTCCACTTT. Together with reference TRBV12-5 and TRBJ1-6, the CDR3 gives the full variable domain: DARVTQTPRHKVTEMGQEVTMRCQPILGHNTVFWYRQTMMQGLELLAYFRNRAPLDDSGMPKDRFSAEMPDATLATLKIQPSEPRDSAVYFCASGQEGASPLHFGNGTRLTVT.

The gene calls are TRBV5-1 and TRBJ1-6; D gene unclear. The germline V gene has CDR1 SGHRS and CDR2 YFSETQ. V was trimmed by 0 bases and J by 7 bases, leaving 14 bases between them. The CDR3 has 16 amino acids. Here the CDR3 DNA reads TGCGCCAGCAGCTTGGGGGAGGGTTTCGGAAATTCACCCCTCCACTTT. Translation gives CASSLGEGFGNSPLHF.

The chain carries TRBV7-8 and TRBJ2-7; a possible D gene is TRBD2 (5 bases). The CDR3 extends over 15 amino acids. From germline, CDR1 is SGHVS and CDR2 FQNEAQ. V was clipped by 1 base and J by 3 bases, with 13 bases between them. The CDR3 protein is CASSLVIGSSYEQYF. The CDR3 DNA reads TGTGCCAGCAGCTTAGTTATTGGGAGTAGCTACGAGCAGTACTTC.

The chain employs TRBV7-9 and TRBJ1-4, with D possibly being TRBD1 (5 bases). The CDR3 consists of 13 residues. V was shortened by 2 bases and J by 7 bases, with 8 bases between the two germline ends. Looked up from germline, CDR1 is SEHNR and CDR2 is FQNEAQ (reference sequence). CDR3 sequence: CASSLSGAEKLFF. The CDR3 DNA reads TGTGCCAGCAGCTTATCCGGGGCTGAAAAACTGTTTTTT.

This clone showed up just once. One end of the junction is discordant with germline, which a read error may explain. This rearrangement joins TRBV29-1 to TRBJ2-5; D tentatively reads TRBD1 or TRBD2 (5 bases each). The CDR3 has 10 amino acids. Germline-derived CDR1 and CDR2 are SQVTM and ANQGSEA. The CDR3, as DNA: TGCAGCGCGGGGACGGGTGGCCTCAACTTC. Translation gives CSAGTGGLNF.

The chain carries TRBV5-1 and TRBJ2-7; D gene uncertain. This CDR3 has 14 amino acids. The germline CDR1 and CDR2 sequences are SGHRS and YFSETQ. V lost 3 bases to trimming and J lost 4 bases, with 14 bases between them. CDR3 residues: CASSSPGLKYEQYF. CDR3 sequence (DNA): TGCGCCAGCAGCTCCCCGGGCCTTAAGTACGAGCAGTACTTC.

The chain recombines TRBV6-5 with TRBJ1-2; D uncertain. Germline lookup yields CDR1 MNHEY and CDR2 SVGAGI. CDR3 length: 15 residues. V lost 6 bases and J 2 bases, leaving 16 bases between the germline ends. The CDR3 protein is CASRPHVEGNYGYTF. In nucleotides, the CDR3 is TGTGCCAGCAGACCCCACGTTGAGGGCAACTATGGCTACACCTTC.

This clone was recorded a few times. The V gene is TRBV10-3, the J gene TRBJ2-1; D gene unclear. Germline values: CDR1 ENHRY, CDR2 SYGVKD. CDR3 length: 19 residues. Trimming removed 6 bases from V and 2 bases from J, with 26 bases in between. The DNA of the CDR3 is TGTGCCATCAGAAAAGGCTCTAACTTGAGGCGGATACCCTACAATGAGCAGTTCTTC. It encodes CAIRKGSNLRRIPYNEQFF.

A single count supports this clone. This chain uses TRBV2 with TRBJ2-2; maybe TRBD1 (6 bases). The V end lost 3 bases, the J end lost 6 bases, and 14 bases lay between the germline ends. The germline CDR1 and CDR2 sequences are SNHLY and FYNNEI. This CDR3 is 15 amino acids long. CDR3: CASSDFRGSAGELFF. In DNA, the CDR3 is TGTGCCAGCAGTGATTTCAGGGGTAGCGCCGGGGAGCTGTTTTTT.

The chain carries TRBV19 and TRBJ2-2; TRBD1 agrees at 7 bases. With V trimmed by 4 bases and J by 5 bases, 4 bases remained unmatched. The germline V gene encodes CDR1 LNHDA and CDR2 SQIVND (reference sequence). There are 14 residues in the CDR3. The CDR3 spells CASSTDRITGELFF. In nucleotides, the CDR3 is TGTGCCAGTAGTACGGACAGGATAACCGGGGAGCTGTTTTTT.

Written as DNA, the CDR3 is TGTGCCAGCAGCTTCCGGGCCGCGAACACTGAAGCTTTCTTT. Translation gives CASSFRAANTEAFF. J is TRBJ1-1 and V is TRBV9; D unresolved. The CDR3 extends over 14 amino acids. V shed 4 bases and J shed 1 base, with 11 bases lying between them. Looked up from germline, CDR1 is SGDLS and CDR2 is YYNGEE. The variable domain in full, completed from reference TRBV9 and TRBJ1-1, reads DSGVTQTPKHLITATGQRVTLRCSPRSGDLSVYWYQQSLDQGLQFLIQYYNGEERAKGNILERFSAQQFPDLHSELNLSSLELGDSALYFCASSFRAANTEAFFGQGTRLTVV.

The rearrangement links TRBV9 to TRBJ1-2, with TRBD1 matching 10 bases. This CDR3 spans 16 amino acids. Trimming at V came to 0 bases and at J to 1 base, leaving 3 bases not matched to a gene. The germline V gene encodes CDR1 SGDLS and CDR2 YYNGEE. As DNA, the CDR3 is TGTGCCAGCAGCGTAGAGGGGACAGGGGTTAACTATGGCTACACCTTC. Translation: CASSVEGTGVNYGYTF.

The rearrangement links TRBV9 to TRBJ2-1; maybe TRBD2 (5 bases). The germline gives CDR1 SGDLS, CDR2 YYNGEE. The CDR3 sequence is 13 residues long. V lost 3 bases and J 5 bases, leaving 9 bases between the germline ends. CDR3 in amino acids: CASSDGENNEQFF. The CDR3 region has the DNA TGTGCCAGCAGCGATGGGGAGAACAATGAGCAGTTCTTC. Variable domain in full (rest from reference TRBV9 and TRBJ2-1): DSGVTQTPKHLITATGQRVTLRCSPRSGDLSVYWYQQSLDQGLQFLIQYYNGEERAKGNILERFSAQQFPDLHSELNLSSLELGDSALYFCASSDGENNEQFFGPGTRLTVL.

This chain connects TRBV30 to TRBJ1-4; 7 positions match TRBD1. There are 13 residues in the CDR3. Germline values: CDR1 GTSNPN, CDR2 SVGIG (reference sequence). V lost 4 bases to trimming and J lost 6 bases; unmatched junction nucleotides: 5. The CDR3 region is CAWNRGSYEKLFF. In DNA, the CDR3 is TGTGCCTGGAACAGGGGCTCTTATGAAAAACTGTTTTTT. Looking up the rest from reference TRBV30 and TRBJ1-4 gives the full variable domain: SQTIHQWPATLVQPVGSPLSLECTVEGTSNPNLYWYRQAAGRGLQLLFYSVGIGQISSEVPQNLSASRPQDRQFILSSKKLLLSDSGFYLCAWNRGSYEKLFFGSGTQLSVL.

In this sample, this clone turned up once. This chain uses TRBV5-1 with TRBJ2-2; D call uncertain. Trimming shortened V by 1 base and J by 6 bases, and 7 bases separated the two germline ends. Looked up from germline, CDR1 is SGHRS and CDR2 is YFSETQ. The CDR3 is 13 amino acids. CDR3 amino acids: CASSLKGAGELFF. For the CDR3, the DNA is TGCGCCAGCAGCTTGAAGGGCGCCGGGGAGCTGTTTTTT.

The chain couples TRBV5-6 to TRBJ1-5; a possible D gene is TRBD1 (5 bases). V dropped 4 bases and J dropped 1 base, with 9 bases sitting between them. The germline gives CDR1 SGHDT, CDR2 YYEEEE. The CDR3 is 14 residues long. This CDR3 reads CASSDRDSNQPQHF. The CDR3 nucleotides read TGTGCCAGCAGCGACCGGGACAGCAATCAGCCCCAGCATTTT.

The V gene is TRBV2, the J gene TRBJ1-5; D not resolved. The CDR3 totals 14 residues. With 6 bases removed from V and 6 bases from J, the gap between germline ends came to 15 bases. The germline gives CDR1 SNHLY, CDR2 FYNNEI. The CDR3, as DNA: TGTGCCAGCAGCTGGGTGCCGTGGGGTCAGCCCCAGCATTTT. Amino acids: CASSWVPWGQPQHF.

This chain connects TRBV6-6 to TRBJ1-1; D gene uncertain. The germline CDR1 and CDR2 sequences are MNHNY and SVGAGI (reference sequence). This CDR3 comprises 13 residues. V lost 6 bases and J 6 bases, leaving 14 bases between the germline ends. CDR3 sequence (DNA): TGTGCCAGCAGAAACCTCGACTCCCCTGAAGCTTTCTTT. Its translation is CASRNLDSPEAFF.

The chain joins TRBV25-1 to TRBJ2-7; D remains ambiguous. In germline, CDR1 is MGHDK, CDR2 SYGVNS. Between the trimmed V and J ends, which lost 3 bases and 4 bases, there was a span of 7 bases. The CDR3 loop spans 12 amino acids. The CDR3 sequence: CASSDRLYEQYF. CDR3 DNA: TGTGCCAGCAGTGACAGGCTGTACGAGCAGTACTTC.

The J gene is TRBJ1-2, the V gene TRBV11-2; no firm D call. CDR1 is SGHAT, CDR2 FQNNGV, per germline. V gave up 7 bases and J gave up 2 bases, with 14 bases separating them. The CDR3 length is 14 residues. DNA of the CDR3: TGTGCCAGCACCCGACCAGGCAGAAACTATGGCTACACCTTC. Translating it yields CASTRPGRNYGYTF.

This clone has only one observation. The chain links TRBV5-1 to TRBJ2-1; 13 bases map to TRBD2. The CDR3 runs to 21 residues. From germline, CDR1 is SGHRS and CDR2 YFSETQ. J lost 7 bases, V lost 2 bases, and 21 bases had no gene match. As DNA, the CDR3 is TGCGCCAGCAGCTTCCATCCTACACAATGGACTAGCGGGAGTGGTGGGAATGAGCAGTTCTTC. It translates to CASSFHPTQWTSGSGGNEQFF. The full variable domain, its missing parts supplied by reference TRBV5-1 and TRBJ2-1, is KAGVTQTPRYLIKTRGQQVTLSCSPISGHRSVSWYQQTPGQGLQFLFEYFSETQRNKGNFPGRFSGRQFSNSRSEMNVSTLELGDSALYLCASSFHPTQWTSGSGGNEQFFGPGTRLTVL.

This clone was counted between two and nine times. The chain links TRBV30 to TRBJ2-3; D might be TRBD2 (5 bases). There are 15 residues in the CDR3. Trimming took off 0 bases at V and 7 bases at J, with 17 bases between the two ends. Germline V gives CDR1 GTSNPN, CDR2 SVGIG (reference sequence). The chain's CDR3 is CAWSVLVGVMHTQYF. The CDR3 nucleotides are TGTGCCTGGAGTGTACTTGTGGGAGTAATGCATACGCAGTATTTT.